This T cell receptor (beta chain) was captured in a study of CD8+CD57+ T cells in acquired aplastic anemia. The germline gives CDR1 MNHNS, CDR2 SASEGT. The CDR3 is 14 residues long. Trimming removed 4 bases from V and 3 bases from J, with 11 bases in between. Investigators profiled TCR beta VDJ and CDR3 from genomic DNA template. TCRdb reanalysed the reads using MiXCR and keeps one entry per CDR3 protein. The sample lists over 100,000 distinct CDR3 sequences, less than 45% seen once, with less than 8.5% in the top ten. The sample holds many counts of this clonotype. V is TRBV6-1 and J is TRBJ2-3; possible D gene TRBD2, 5 bases. Sequenced input: sorted CD4+, CD8+, or CD8+CD57+ T cells (not recorded which) from PBMCs. This TCR derives from a human donor in good health, serving as a control. CDR3 nucleotides: TGTGCCAGCAGTGCCGGGGTTTCTACAGATACGCAGTATTTT. It encodes CASSAGVSTDTQYF.